Listed below are T cell receptor beta chains from one sample, sequenced in a study of T cell repertoires in cytomegalovirus infection. TCRdb re-called the reads with MiXCR, one entry per CDR3 protein. Here the sample spans 680,000 or so distinct CDR3 sequences, 35% being singletons. The sequenced sample was PBMCs. These receptors originate from a human donor in good health (CMV status not recorded). Some clones in this sample may be carry-over from other donors' samples. Each CDR3 is given with its conserved first and last residue. D genes are given only for firm matches. Clone size appears in some rows only: once, few, many, or a class for an expanded clone.

>.|.|TRBJ2-7|TRBV7-9
CASSFDRPLYGQYF
TGCGCCAGCAGCTTCGACAGGCCCCTCTACGGGCAGTACTTC
>.|many|TRBJ2-2|TRBV20-1
CSARDRDSGDTGELFF
TGCAGTGCTAGAGATCGTGATAGCGGAGACACCGGGGAGCTGTTTTTT
>.|many|TRBJ1-1|TRBV7-8
CASNPQGLIHTEAFF
TGTGCCAGCAACCCCCAGGGGCTGATTCACACTGAAGCTTTCTTT
>.|.|TRBJ1-1|TRBV5-1
CASSPRTSGEAFF
TGCGCCAGCAGCCCGCGGACAAGCGGTGAAGCTTTCTTT
>TRBD1|.|TRBJ2-1|TRBV5-1
CASSWGTGGSTYNEQLF
TGCGCCAGCAGCTGGGGGACAGGGGGCTCTACCTACAATGAGCAGCTCTTC
>TRBD1|.|TRBJ2-7|TRBV28
CASSHGGVDRVYYEQYF
TGTGCCAGCAGTCACGGAGGCGTGGACAGGGTCTACTACGAGCAGTACTTC
>.|.|TRBJ1-5|TRBV2
CASEGEPGLYQPQHF
TGTGCCAGCGAGGGGGAGCCGGGATTATATCAGCCCCAGCATTTT
>TRBD1|.|TRBJ2-7|TRBV12-3/TRBV12-4
CASSAEGTGFGQYF
TGTGCCAGCAGTGCCGAGGGGACAGGGTTTGGGCAGTACTTC
>.|.|TRBJ2-7|TRBV29-1
CSVLVDAYEQYF
TGCAGCGTCCTGGTGGACGCGTACGAGCAGTACTTC
>.|.|TRBJ1-1|TRBV6-6
CASSYSRGSNTEAFF
TGTGCCAGCAGTTACTCGAGGGGCAGTAACACTGAAGCTTTCTTT
>TRBD1|.|TRBJ2-1|TRBV18
CASSLGTGWSYNEQFF
TGTGCCAGCTCCTTAGGGACAGGTTGGTCCTACAATGAGCAGTTCTTC
>TRBD1|few|TRBJ1-2|TRBV24-1
CATSDQTGDYGYTF
TGTGCCACCAGTGACCAGACAGGGGACTATGGCTACACCTTC
>.|few|TRBJ2-5|TRBV20-1
CSVFLETQYF
TGCAGTGTGTTTCTAGAGACCCAGTACTTC
>TRBD1|.|TRBJ1-1|TRBV5-6
CASSPSTGGTVYTEAFF
TGTGCCAGCAGCCCCTCGACAGGGGGTACCGTGTACACTGAAGCTTTCTTT
>TRBD1|.|TRBJ1-1|TRBV28
CASSFTQGESTEAFF
TGTGCCAGCAGTTTCACCCAGGGGGAAAGCACTGAAGCTTTCTTT
>.|few|TRBJ2-1|TRBV12-5
CASGFGQGFYNEQFF
TGTGCTAGTGGGTTCGGGCAGGGCTTTTACAATGAGCAGTTCTTC
>.|.|TRBJ1-5|TRBV28
CASSQQGQGNQPQHF
TGTGCCAGCAGTCAACAGGGCCAGGGGAATCAGCCCCAGCATTTT
>TRBD1|.|TRBJ2-7|TRBV7-6
CASSSRTGFPHEQYF
TGTGCCAGCAGCTCCAGGACAGGTTTTCCCCACGAGCAGTACTTC
>.|.|TRBJ1-1|TRBV18
CASSPQEMNTEAFF
TGTGCCAGCTCACCCCAGGAGATGAACACTGAAGCTTTCTTT
>TRBD1|few|TRBJ2-7|TRBV27
CASTNRGSYEQYF
TGTGCCAGCACCAACAGGGGCTCCTACGAGCAGTACTTC
>.|few|TRBJ2-2|TRBV7-9
CASSFPGATGELFF
TGTGCCAGCAGCTTTCCCGGAGCAACCGGGGAGCTGTTTTTT
>.|once|TRBJ2-3|TRBV11-2
CASSHGTLFEYF
TGTGCCAGCAGCCATGGGACATTGTTCGAGTATTTT
>TRBD1|.|TRBJ2-7|TRBV18
CASSRGTGTSYEQYF
TGTGCCAGCTCTCGGGGGACAGGGACCTCCTACGAGCAGTACTTC
>.|.|TRBJ2-2|TRBV6-2/TRBV6-3
CASSYEWAGELFF
TGTGCCAGCAGTTACGAGTGGGCCGGGGAGCTGTTTTTT
>.|few|TRBJ2-3|TRBV5-5
CASSSQKGLTDTQYF
TGTGCCAGCAGCTCGCAAAAGGGGCTCACAGATACGCAGTATTTT
>.|.|TRBJ1-5|TRBV20-1
CSAAEGGSNQHQHF
TGCAGTGCTGCGGAGGGAGGAAGCAATCAGCACCAGCATTTT
>TRBD2|.|TRBJ2-7|TRBV20-1
CSANPGTRNEQYF
TGCAGTGCTAACCCCGGGACTAGGAACGAGCAGTACTTC
>TRBD1|many|TRBJ1-1|TRBV7-2
CASSRTGFEAFF
TGTGCCAGCAGCCGGACAGGGTTTGAAGCTTTCTTT
>.|few|TRBJ2-3|TRBV6-2/TRBV6-3
CATRGGRGPTDTQYF
TGTGCCACCCGCGGCGGGCGGGGCCCCACAGATACGCAGTATTTT
>.|few|TRBJ2-3|TRBV15
CATSMPSLADTQYF
TGTGCCACCAGCATGCCTAGCTTGGCAGATACGCAGTATTTT
>.|many|TRBJ1-1|TRBV7-2
CASSLTAGRKTEAFF
TGTGCCAGCAGCCTTACGGCGGGTAGAAAAACTGAAGCTTTCTTT
>.|many|TRBJ1-2|TRBV7-2
CASSGGQRLIYGYTF
TGTGCCAGCAGCGGAGGACAGCGATTAATTTATGGCTACACCTTC
>TRBD1|.|TRBJ2-5|TRBV6-1
CASSQTDRNQETQYF
TGTGCCAGCAGTCAGACGGACAGGAACCAAGAGACCCAGTACTTC
>TRBD2|few|TRBJ2-2|TRBV2
CASSESGLAGTGELFF
TGTGCCAGCAGTGAGTCGGGTCTAGCGGGCACCGGGGAGCTGTTTTTT
>TRBD1|few|TRBJ2-7|TRBV28
CASSPGDREYEQYF
TGTGCCAGCAGTCCCGGGGACAGGGAATACGAGCAGTACTTC
>.|once|TRBJ2-7|TRBV7-8
CASSFPAGQTYEQYF
TGTGCCAGCAGCTTCCCCGCGGGCCAAACCTACGAGCAGTACTTC
>.|once|TRBJ1-4|TRBV6-8
CASRTRDGLRKLFF
TGTGCCAGCAGGACACGGGACGGACTCCGGAAACTGTTTTTT
>TRBD1|few|TRBJ1-3|TRBV12-3/TRBV12-4
CASSSQGAERNTIYF
TGTGCCAGCAGTTCACAGGGGGCTGAAAGAAACACCATATATTTT
>TRBD1|few|TRBJ1-1|TRBV12-3/TRBV12-4
CASRQGATDTEAFF
TGTGCCAGCAGACAGGGGGCGACCGACACTGAAGCTTTCTTT
>TRBD1|many|TRBJ2-5|TRBV28
CASSLGDRGQETQYF
TGTGCCAGCAGTTTAGGCGACAGGGGGCAAGAGACCCAGTACTTC
>.|few|TRBJ1-1|TRBV19
CASGGPATEAFF
TGTGCCAGTGGTGGGCCGGCCACTGAAGCTTTCTTT
>.|few|TRBJ2-7|TRBV20-1
CSVKGSGSPSYEQYF
TGCAGTGTAAAGGGGTCGGGATCTCCCTCCTACGAGCAGTACTTC
>.|few|TRBJ1-5|TRBV19
CASTYTGNQPQHF
TGTGCCAGTACCTACACGGGCAATCAGCCCCAGCATTTT
>.|.|TRBJ2-3|TRBV10-1
CASSESWPDTQYF
TGCGCCAGCAGTGAGTCGTGGCCAGATACGCAGTATTTT
>.|.|TRBJ2-1|TRBV5-5
CASSLARALDEQFF
TGTGCCAGCAGCCTAGCAAGGGCCCTCGATGAGCAGTTCTTC
>TRBD1|few|TRBJ2-1|TRBV28
CASSVRDRAYNEQFF
TGTGCCAGCAGTGTCCGGGACAGGGCCTACAATGAGCAGTTCTTC
>.|few|TRBJ1-5|TRBV5-6
CASSSGPENQPQHF
TGTGCCAGCAGCTCCGGCCCGGAGAATCAGCCCCAGCATTTT
>.|.|TRBJ1-2|TRBV28
CASRYGGGYGYTF
TGTGCCAGCAGATACGGGGGCGGCTATGGCTACACCTTC
>TRBD1|.|TRBJ1-2|TRBV5-6
CASSMGQNYGYTF
TGTGCCAGCAGCATGGGACAGAACTATGGCTACACCTTC
>.|.|TRBJ2-3|TRBV6-2/TRBV6-3
CASTGRVTDTQYF
TGTGCCAGCACGGGCCGGGTCACAGATACGCAGTATTTT
>.|few|TRBJ1-1|TRBV7-9
CASSLIGSAYEAFF
TGTGCCAGCAGCTTAATTGGGTCAGCTTATGAAGCTTTCTTT
>.|few|TRBJ1-1|TRBV20-1
CSASLGDPGLNTEAFF
TGCAGTGCTAGCTTAGGGGACCCGGGGTTGAACACTGAAGCTTTCTTT
>.|.|TRBJ2-1|TRBV15
CATSRDDPGTLYNEQFF
TGTGCCACCAGCAGAGACGACCCCGGGACTCTCTACAATGAGCAGTTCTTC
>.|few|TRBJ1-1|TRBV24-1
CATADLDYTEAFF
TGTGCCACCGCCGACTTGGACTACACTGAAGCTTTCTTT
>TRBD1|.|TRBJ1-4|TRBV28
CASSVDRGRGEKLFF
TGTGCCAGCAGTGTCGACAGGGGGAGGGGCGAAAAACTGTTTTTT